The rows below give T cell receptor beta chains drawn from one sample of a study of identical twins. TCRdb re-analysed the 5' RACE reads in MiXCR, keeping a single row per CDR3 protein. The table includes about 890,000 distinct CDR3 sequences, around an eighth detected once. The data were also submitted as part of a second study, on yellow fever vaccine responses in identical twins.

The sequencing sample was made of PBMCs. These receptors all come from a woman between 18 and 29 years old in good health. CDR3s include the opening cysteine and the closing phenylalanine or tryptophan. The order of the fields is V gene, clone size, D gene, J gene, CDR3 DNA, CDR3 protein. The D gene is left open where the match is weak. Clone size is shown for a subset of rows, as once, few, many or a class of expanded clone.

TRBV5-1	few	TRBD2	TRBJ2-1	TGCGCCAGCAGCTGGGGGTCTAGCGGGAGGTACGAGCAGTTCTTC	CASSWGSSGRYEQFF
TRBV12-3/TRBV12-4	few	.	TRBJ2-3	TGTGCCAGCAGTTTTTATGGGTTTGGCACAGATACGCAGTATTTT	CASSFYGFGTDTQYF
TRBV20-1	many	TRBD1	TRBJ1-6	TGCAGTGCTAGGACAGGGGGTGAGGAATCACCCCTCCACTTT	CSARTGGEESPLHF
TRBV20-1	.	TRBD2	TRBJ2-1	TGCAGTGCTAGAGATACTGCTAGCGGAAGCTCCTACAATGAGCAGTTCTTC	CSARDTASGSSYNEQFF
TRBV11-2	.	.	TRBJ2-1	TGTGCCAGCAGCTTAGATCATCCGGGAACGGAGCAGTTCTTC	CASSLDHPGTEQFF
TRBV6-2/TRBV6-3	many	.	TRBJ2-7	TGTGCCAGCAGTTACGAGAGTTCCCTTTACGAGCAGTACTTC	CASSYESSLYEQYF
TRBV20-1	.	.	TRBJ2-5	TGCAGTGCTAGATCTTATCAGGCTAGTCAAGAGACCCAGTACTTC	CSARSYQASQETQYF
TRBV20-1	.	TRBD2	TRBJ2-3	TGCAGTGCTGTCCCCACTAGCGGGGGGGGAGATACGCAGTATTTT	CSAVPTSGGGDTQYF
TRBV7-8	.	.	TRBJ1-4	TGTGCCAGCAGCCCATTTCAGGGGATCGAAAAACTGTTTTTT	CASSPFQGIEKLFF
TRBV6-1	few	TRBD2	TRBJ2-3	TGTGCCAGCACCAGACTAGCGGGAGGGAGTAGCACAGATACGCAGTATTTT	CASTRLAGGSSTDTQYF
TRBV4-2	few	.	TRBJ2-5	TGTGCCAGCAGCCAAGGAGGCGGGGGCGGGCTGGAGACCCAGTACTTC	CASSQGGGGGLETQYF
TRBV5-1	few	.	TRBJ1-6	TGCGCCAGCAGCTTGCGGGGCGCCGGCTCCTATAATTCACCCCTCCACTTT	CASSLRGAGSYNSPLHF
TRBV10-3	many	.	TRBJ2-5	TGTGCCATCGGGGTAGCCCAGGCCCAGTACTTC	CAIGVAQAQYF
TRBV5-1	.	.	TRBJ2-2	TGCGCCAGCAGCCCCCTTGATCCCAACGCCGGGGAGCTGTTTTTT	CASSPLDPNAGELFF
TRBV28	few	TRBD2	TRBJ2-3	TGTGCCAGCAGTTCGGGACTAGCGGGAGTTGGCACAGATACGCAGTATTTT	CASSSGLAGVGTDTQYF
TRBV20-1	.	TRBD1	TRBJ2-5	TGCAGTGCGCACCGGGACAGAAGGCAGGGGGCCCAAGAGACCCAGTACTTC	CSAHRDRRQGAQETQYF
TRBV5-1	.	TRBD1	TRBJ2-4	TGCGCCAGCAGCCCGAAGACAGGGGGGGAAAACATTCAGTACTTC	CASSPKTGGENIQYF
TRBV14	few	TRBD1	TRBJ2-1	TGTGCCAGCAGCCAAGAGGGCTCAGGGGGCTGGAATGAGCAGTTCTTC	CASSQEGSGGWNEQFF
TRBV12-3/TRBV12-4	few	.	TRBJ2-2	TGTGCCAGCAGCACGGCGGGGGCGGGCACCGGGGAGCTGTTTTTT	CASSTAGAGTGELFF
TRBV7-9	.	.	TRBJ2-1	TGTGCCAGCAGCTTTGTGGGAGCCCCGGTTGAGCAGTTCTTC	CASSFVGAPVEQFF
TRBV27	few	TRBD2	TRBJ2-1	TGTGCCAGCAGTCCCGACTTGATAGCGGGAGGTCACAATGAGCAGTTCTTC	CASSPDLIAGGHNEQFF
TRBV29-1	.	TRBD2	TRBJ2-1	TGCAGCGTCCCCGATAGCGGGCCCTCCTACAATGAGCAGTTCTTC	CSVPDSGPSYNEQFF
TRBV6-1	few	.	TRBJ2-7	TGTGCCAGCAGGTTTGAATCGGGAGTTAAGTACGAGCAGTACTTC	CASRFESGVKYEQYF
TRBV20-1	once	TRBD2	TRBJ2-1	TGCAGTGCTCCACCTGGGGCTAGCGGTCTGTTAGGGGAGCAGTTCTTC	CSAPPGASGLLGEQFF
TRBV11-2	few	TRBD1	TRBJ2-1	TGTGCCAGCAGCCGGGGACAGGGGTATGAGCAGTTCTTC	CASSRGQGYEQFF
TRBV28	many	.	TRBJ2-2	TGTGCCATTCAAATTAGCGGAAACACCGGGGAGCTGTTTTTT	CAIQISGNTGELFF
TRBV29-1	.	TRBD1	TRBJ2-5	TGCAGCGTTGAAGTTTTCGGGACAGAGTACCAAGAGACCCAGTACTTC	CSVEVFGTEYQETQYF
TRBV12-3/TRBV12-4	.	TRBD1	TRBJ1-2	TGTGCCAGCAGTTTAGCTTCCAGGGGGTCTGGCAACACCTTC	CASSLASRGSGNTF
TRBV15	few	TRBD1	TRBJ2-1	TGTGCCACCAGCACAGGACAGGCATCATGGGAGCAGTTCTTC	CATSTGQASWEQFF
TRBV10-3	many	.	TRBJ1-1	TGTGCCATCAGTGAAGCAGGTTTGAACACTGAAGCTTTCTTT	CAISEAGLNTEAFF
TRBV20-1	few	TRBD2	TRBJ2-5	TGCAGTGTCCCACTAGCGGGAGTAGGAGAGACCCAGTACTTC	CSVPLAGVGETQYF
TRBV2	many	.	TRBJ1-5	TGTGCCAGCAGTATGTGGTGGCCTCCCGGCACAGGGCGGGTTCAGCCCCAGCATTTT	CASSMWWPPGTGRVQPQHF
TRBV28	.	TRBD2	TRBJ2-5	TGTGCCAGCAGTTTATCCGAGGGGCCACTAGCGGGACAAGAGACCCAGTACTTC	CASSLSEGPLAGQETQYF
TRBV29-1	.	.	TRBJ2-3	TGCAGCGGGCAGGCACGCACAGATACGCAGTATTTT	CSGQARTDTQYF
TRBV5-1	.	TRBD2	TRBJ2-3	TGCGCCAGCAGCTACGGACTAGATCAGTATTTT	CASSYGLDQYF
TRBV24-1	few	TRBD2	TRBJ2-1	TGTGCCACCAGTGACCCGGGAGGCTGGAATGAGCAGTTCTTC	CATSDPGGWNEQFF
TRBV5-5	few	.	TRBJ1-5	TGTGCCAGCAGCGGGCCAACAGGACAGCCCCAGCATTTT	CASSGPTGQPQHF
TRBV12-3/TRBV12-4	.	TRBD2	TRBJ2-7	TGTGCCAGCAACCTGACTAGCGGCTCCTACGAGCAGTACTTC	CASNLTSGSYEQYF
TRBV5-1	.	TRBD1	TRBJ1-2	TGCGCCAGCAGCTCACGTCCCGACATACAGGGGGATGGCTACACCTTC	CASSSRPDIQGDGYTF
TRBV6-5	.	.	TRBJ2-1	TGTGCCAGCAGTTACTCTACGAGCTCCTACAATGAGCAGTTCTTC	CASSYSTSSYNEQFF
TRBV20-1	many	.	TRBJ1-1	TGCAGTGTAGTACAGGGACAAACTGAAGCTTTCTTT	CSVVQGQTEAFF
TRBV7-9	few	TRBD1	TRBJ2-7	TGTGCCAGCAGCCCCGCCCTAAGGACAGGTGACTCCTACGAGCAGTACTTC	CASSPALRTGDSYEQYF
TRBV3-1	many	TRBD1	TRBJ2-1	TGTGCCAGCAGCCAGGGACAGGGGCCCCAATATGAGCAGTTCTTC	CASSQGQGPQYEQFF
TRBV20-1	.	TRBD2	TRBJ2-1	TGCAGTGCTCTACGACTAGCGGGGCCCCTCAATGAGCAGTTCTTC	CSALRLAGPLNEQFF
TRBV10-3	.	TRBD2	TRBJ2-1	TGTGCCATCAGCTCTAGCGGGAGTTATGAGCAGTTCTTC	CAISSSGSYEQFF
TRBV9	few	.	TRBJ2-2	TGTGCCAGCAGCGTTGAGCACACCGGGGAGCTGTTTTTT	CASSVEHTGELFF
TRBV5-1	few	TRBD2	TRBJ2-1	TGCGCCAGCAGCGCCGTTAGCGGGGGATCCTCCTACAATGAGCAGTTCTTC	CASSAVSGGSSYNEQFF
TRBV12-3/TRBV12-4	many	TRBD2	TRBJ2-5	TGTGCCAGCAGCGAAACTAGCGGGAGGTTAGAGACCCAGTACTTC	CASSETSGRLETQYF
TRBV5-1	once	.	TRBJ2-7	TGCGCCAGCAGGCAATACCTAGCGTGGGAGCGTCCCTTCGAGCAGTACTTC	CASRQYLAWERPFEQYF
TRBV5-1	few	.	TRBJ2-2	TGCGCCAGCAGCTTGGTGGCGGCTAGCAGGAACACCGGGGAGCTGTTTTTT	CASSLVAASRNTGELFF
TRBV29-1	few	.	TRBJ1-5	TGCAGCGTTTCCTGGGGCAATCAGCCCCAGCATTTT	CSVSWGNQPQHF
TRBV18	few	TRBD2	TRBJ2-1	TGTGCCAGCTCACCGGTCCTAGCGGGGGGGCCAAATGAGCAGTTCTTC	CASSPVLAGGPNEQFF
TRBV12-3/TRBV12-4	many	.	TRBJ2-5	TGTGCCAGCAGTGTGCAGCTACAAGAGACCCAGTACTTC	CASSVQLQETQYF
TRBV10-3	.	.	TRBJ2-5	TGTGCCATCAGCCCTAGTGTTGAGACCCAGTACTTC	CAISPSVETQYF
TRBV10-1	few	TRBD1	TRBJ2-1	TGCGCCAGCAGTCCACCGGGACAGGGAAACAATGAGCAGTTCTTC	CASSPPGQGNNEQFF
TRBV18	once	.	TRBJ2-2	TGTGCCAGCTCAATTTCGACGAACACCGGGGAGCTGTTTTTT	CASSISTNTGELFF
TRBV12-3/TRBV12-4	few	.	TRBJ1-2	TGTGCCAGCAGTTTCCAACCGGTCGGCTATGGCTACACCTTC	CASSFQPVGYGYTF
TRBV20-1	.	TRBD1	TRBJ2-1	TGCAGTGCTATTAGGACAGGGGGCTGGGATGAGCAGTTCTTC	CSAIRTGGWDEQFF
TRBV6-1	.	.	TRBJ1-1	TGTGCCAGCAGAAAAAGACAGTACTACACTGAAGCTTTCTTT	CASRKRQYYTEAFF